The rows below give T cell receptor beta chains drawn from one sample of a study of T cell changes during pregnancy in multiple sclerosis. Measured with immunoSEQ multiplex PCR; TCRdb has only the in-frame clones, and not every one. The sample has 90,000 to 95,000 clones, approximately 94% seen once. The sequencing here drew on peripheral blood, taken in the third trimester of pregnancy. The origin of the receptors is a female donor with multiple sclerosis, enrolled in a pregnancy study. The CDR3 runs from the conserved cysteine through the conserved F or W. A D gene is named only where the DNA matches it firmly. Clone size appears in some rows only: once, few, many, or a class for an expanded clone.

>-|TRBV7-3|TRBJ2-5|TRBD2|18
TGTGCCAGCAGCTCCGGGACTAGCGGGAGGGTTCGCAAAGAGACCCAGTACTTC
CASSSGTSGRVRKETQYF
>-|TRBV5-1|TRBJ2-3|-|17
TGCGCCAGCAGTTCAGGCCCCTGGGGCAGAGGAGCAGATACGCAGTATTTT
CASSSGPWGRGADTQYF
>once|TRBV18|TRBJ2-1|TRBD1|14
TGTGCCAGCCTCGACAGGGGGTTAGGGAATGAGCAGTTCTTC
CASLDRGLGNEQFF
>-|TRBV5-1|TRBJ1-3|TRBD1|16
TGCGCCAGCAGCCCTGCCGGACAGGGGAGCGGAAACACCATATATTTT
CASSPAGQGSGNTIYF
>-|TRBV7-3|TRBJ2-7|-|14
TGTGCCAGCAGCTCCTGGGCCGATTCCTACGAGCAGTACTTC
CASSSWADSYEQYF
>-|TRBV5-1|TRBJ2-2|TRBD1|14
TGCGCCAGCAGGCCCGACAGGGCCCGCGGGGAGCTGTTTTTT
CASRPDRARGELFF
>-|TRBV6-1|TRBJ1-1|TRBD1|15
TGTGCCAGCAGTGCCCAGACAGGGGTGAACACTGAAGCTTTCTTT
CASSAQTGVNTEAFF
>-|TRBV27|TRBJ2-7|TRBD2|18
TGTGCCAGCAGTTTATCCTCTCGGGGACTAGCGGGGGCCTACGAGCAGTACTTC
CASSLSSRGLAGAYEQYF
>-|TRBV6-1|TRBJ1-2|-|11
TGTGCCAGCAGTGTGAGCTATGGCTACACCTTC
CASSVSYGYTF
>-|TRBV5-1|TRBJ2-2|-|16
TGCGCCAGCAGCTCGGGGTTAACGGGGGACACCGGGGAGCTGTTTTTT
CASSSGLTGDTGELFF